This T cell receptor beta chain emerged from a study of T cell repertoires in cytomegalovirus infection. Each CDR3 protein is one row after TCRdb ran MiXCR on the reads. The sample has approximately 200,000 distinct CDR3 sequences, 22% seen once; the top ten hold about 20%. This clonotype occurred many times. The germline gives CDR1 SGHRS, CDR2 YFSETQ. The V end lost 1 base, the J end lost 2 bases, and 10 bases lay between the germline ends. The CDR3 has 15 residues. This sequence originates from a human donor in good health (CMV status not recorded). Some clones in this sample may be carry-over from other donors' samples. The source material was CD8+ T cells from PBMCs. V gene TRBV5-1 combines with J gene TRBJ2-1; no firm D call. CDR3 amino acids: CASSLFQDAYNEQFF. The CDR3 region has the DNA TGCGCCAGCAGCTTGTTCCAGGATGCCTACAATGAGCAGTTCTTC.